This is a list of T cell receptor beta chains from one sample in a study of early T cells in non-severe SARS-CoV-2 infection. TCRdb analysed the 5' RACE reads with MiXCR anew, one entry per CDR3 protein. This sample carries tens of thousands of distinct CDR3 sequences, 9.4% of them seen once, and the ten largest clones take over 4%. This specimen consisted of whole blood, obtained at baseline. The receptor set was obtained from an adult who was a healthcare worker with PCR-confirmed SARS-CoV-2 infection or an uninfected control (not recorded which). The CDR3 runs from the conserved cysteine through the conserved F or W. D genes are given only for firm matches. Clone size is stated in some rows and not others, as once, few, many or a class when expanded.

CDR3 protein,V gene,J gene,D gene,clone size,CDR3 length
CASSLAGGPTDTQYF,TRBV7-2,TRBJ2-3,-,few,15
CASSPTEGASNEKLFF,TRBV9,TRBJ1-4,TRBD1,few,16
CPSSVTGGPAPDTQYF,TRBV5-1,TRBJ2-3,TRBD1,-,16
CASSRTGGVISYEQYF,TRBV28,TRBJ2-7,TRBD1,few,16
CASSLAAGVYNEQFF,TRBV7-2,TRBJ2-1,TRBD2,-,15
CASSTRGEKLFF,TRBV7-2,TRBJ1-4,-,medium-sized,12
CASSSPLGTAITDTQYF,TRBV7-9,TRBJ2-3,-,few,17
CASSLTGGSYNEQFF,TRBV7-3,TRBJ2-1,TRBD1,few,15
CASSPSRATEAFF,TRBV12-3/TRBV12-4,TRBJ1-1,-,-,13
CASSVGSRERDQPQHF,TRBV2,TRBJ1-5,-,-,16
CASSWTRADTDTQYF,TRBV27,TRBJ2-3,-,many,15
CASSVDPQSSYGYTF,TRBV9,TRBJ1-2,-,-,15
CASSLVSMGQQYF,TRBV7-2,TRBJ2-7,-,few,13
CASSLSTDTQYF,TRBV28,TRBJ2-3,-,few,12
CASSFSGSSYEQYF,TRBV7-2,TRBJ2-7,-,-,14
CASSFEGATITDTQYF,TRBV7-2,TRBJ2-3,TRBD1,many,16
CASSLLTGELFF,TRBV7-3,TRBJ2-2,-,many,12
CASSLAGERLDEQYF,TRBV7-9,TRBJ2-7,-,few,15